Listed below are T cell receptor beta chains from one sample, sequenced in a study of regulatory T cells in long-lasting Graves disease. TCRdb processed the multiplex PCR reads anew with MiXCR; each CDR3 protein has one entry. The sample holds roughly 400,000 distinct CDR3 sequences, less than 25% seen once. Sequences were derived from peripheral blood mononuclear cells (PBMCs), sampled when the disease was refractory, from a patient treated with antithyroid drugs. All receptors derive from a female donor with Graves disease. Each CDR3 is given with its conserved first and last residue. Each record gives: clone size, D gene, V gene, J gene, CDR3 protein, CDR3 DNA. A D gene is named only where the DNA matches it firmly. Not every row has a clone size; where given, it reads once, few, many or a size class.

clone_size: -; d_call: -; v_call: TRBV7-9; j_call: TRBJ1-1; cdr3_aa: CASSFRDISTEAFF; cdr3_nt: TGTGCCAGCAGCTTTAGGGACATTTCCACTGAAGCTTTCTTT
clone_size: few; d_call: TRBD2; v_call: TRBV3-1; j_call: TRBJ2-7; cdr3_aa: CASSPSPGLAYEQYF; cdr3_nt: TGTGCCAGCAGCCCCTCCCCGGGACTAGCCTACGAGCAGTACTTC
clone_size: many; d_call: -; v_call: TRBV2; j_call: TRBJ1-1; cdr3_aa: CATSGGALNTEAFF; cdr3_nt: TGTGCCACCAGCGGCGGGGCCCTGAACACTGAAGCTTTCTTT
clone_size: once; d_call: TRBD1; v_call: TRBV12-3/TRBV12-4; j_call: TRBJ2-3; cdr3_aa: CASSFWTGSSHTDTQYF; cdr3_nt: TGTGCCAGCAGTTTCTGGACAGGCTCGTCGCACACAGATACGCAGTATTTT
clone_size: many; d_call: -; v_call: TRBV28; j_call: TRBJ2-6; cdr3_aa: CASSGTESGANVLTF; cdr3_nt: TGTGCCAGCAGTGGTACAGAGTCTGGGGCCAACGTCCTGACTTTC
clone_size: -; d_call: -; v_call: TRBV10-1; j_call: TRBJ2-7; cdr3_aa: CASSREPFSYEQYF; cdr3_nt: TGCGCCAGCAGTCGGGAGCCGTTCTCCTACGAGCAGTACTTC
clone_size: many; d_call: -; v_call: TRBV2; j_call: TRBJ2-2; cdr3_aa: CASSEGPTTGELFF; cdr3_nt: TGTGCCAGCAGTGAAGGGCCTACGACCGGGGAGCTGTTTTTT
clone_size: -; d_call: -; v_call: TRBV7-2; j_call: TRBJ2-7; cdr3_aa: CASSPKSGGVYEQYF; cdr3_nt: TGTGCCAGCAGCCCAAAGTCCGGGGGTGTTTACGAGCAGTACTTC
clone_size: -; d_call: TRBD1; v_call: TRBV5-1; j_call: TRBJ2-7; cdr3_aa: CASARQGLTYEQYF; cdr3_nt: TGCGCCAGCGCGCGACAGGGCCTCACCTACGAGCAGTACTTC
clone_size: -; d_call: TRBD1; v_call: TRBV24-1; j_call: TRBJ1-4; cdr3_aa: CATSDPGQGEKLFF; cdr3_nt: TGTGCCACCAGTGATCCGGGACAGGGTGAAAAACTGTTTTTT
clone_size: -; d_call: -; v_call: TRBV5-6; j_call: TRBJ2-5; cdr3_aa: CASRRQQETQYF; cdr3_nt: TGTGCCAGCAGGAGACAGCAAGAGACCCAGTACTTC
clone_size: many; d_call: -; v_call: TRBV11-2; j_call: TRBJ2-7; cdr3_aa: CASSLWAPEEQYF; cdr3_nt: TGTGCCAGCAGCTTATGGGCCCCGGAGGAGCAGTACTTC
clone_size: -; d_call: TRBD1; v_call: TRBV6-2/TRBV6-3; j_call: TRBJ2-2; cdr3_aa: CASSYGTGTTGELFF; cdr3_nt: TGTGCCAGCAGTTACGGGACAGGTACCACCGGGGAGCTGTTTTTT
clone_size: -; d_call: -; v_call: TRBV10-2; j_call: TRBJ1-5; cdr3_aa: CASSEVNRGGRDQPQHF; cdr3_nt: TGCGCCAGCAGTGAGGTGAATAGGGGGGGCCGGGATCAGCCCCAGCATTTT
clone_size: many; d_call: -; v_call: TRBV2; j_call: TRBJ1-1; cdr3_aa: CASSVGPWGTEAFF; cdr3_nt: TGTGCCAGCAGCGTGGGACCCTGGGGCACTGAAGCTTTCTTT
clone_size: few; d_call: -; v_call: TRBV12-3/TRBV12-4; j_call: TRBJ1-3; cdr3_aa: CASSLLGAGNTIYF; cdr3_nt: TGTGCCAGCAGTTTACTGGGGGCCGGAAACACCATATATTTT
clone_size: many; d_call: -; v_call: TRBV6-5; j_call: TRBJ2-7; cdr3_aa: CASSYSDSSYEQYF; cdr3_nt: TGTGCCAGCAGTTACTCCGACAGCTCCTACGAGCAGTACTTC
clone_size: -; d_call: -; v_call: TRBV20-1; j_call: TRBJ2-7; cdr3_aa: CSGTPDHYEQYF; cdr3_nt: TGCAGTGGGACTCCCGACCACTACGAGCAGTACTTC
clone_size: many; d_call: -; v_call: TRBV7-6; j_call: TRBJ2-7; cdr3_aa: CASSSHSGSSYEQYF; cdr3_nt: TGTGCCAGCAGCTCACATAGCGGAAGCTCCTACGAGCAGTACTTC
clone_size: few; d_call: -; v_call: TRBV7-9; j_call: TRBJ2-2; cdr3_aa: CASSTGELFF; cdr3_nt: TGTGCCAGCAGCACCGGGGAGCTGTTTTTT
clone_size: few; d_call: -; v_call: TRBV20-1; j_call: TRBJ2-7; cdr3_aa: CSARSKGKTGYYEQYF; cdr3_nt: TGCAGTGCTAGATCAAAGGGGAAGACTGGTTACTACGAGCAGTACTTC
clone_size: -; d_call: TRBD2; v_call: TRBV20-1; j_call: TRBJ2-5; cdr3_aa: CSAPRVGRAFSETQYF; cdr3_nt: TGCAGTGCTCCCCGTGTCGGGAGGGCCTTTTCAGAGACCCAGTACTTC
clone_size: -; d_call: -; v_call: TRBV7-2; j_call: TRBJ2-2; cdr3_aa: CASSLAGWNTGELFF; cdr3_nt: TGTGCCAGCAGCTTAGCGGGATGGAACACCGGGGAGCTGTTTTTT
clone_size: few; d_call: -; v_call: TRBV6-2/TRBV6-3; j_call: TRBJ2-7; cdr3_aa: CASRPGMGEQYF; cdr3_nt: TGTGCCAGCCGTCCGGGGATGGGCGAGCAGTACTTC
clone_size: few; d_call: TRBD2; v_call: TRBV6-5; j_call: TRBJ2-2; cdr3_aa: CASSYETSGSNTGELFF; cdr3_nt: TGTGCCAGCAGTTACGAAACTAGCGGGTCGAACACCGGGGAGCTGTTTTTT
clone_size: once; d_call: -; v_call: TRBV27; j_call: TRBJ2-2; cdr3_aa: CASSPPGAGITGELFF; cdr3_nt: TGTGCCAGCAGTCCCCCGGGCGCCGGTATCACCGGGGAGCTGTTTTTT
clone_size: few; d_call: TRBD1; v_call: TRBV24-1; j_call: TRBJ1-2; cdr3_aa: CATGDRADGYTF; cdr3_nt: TGTGCCACCGGGGACAGGGCGGATGGCTACACCTTC
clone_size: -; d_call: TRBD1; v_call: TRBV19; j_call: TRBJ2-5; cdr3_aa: CASHRTGGLTGETQYF; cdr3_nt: TGTGCCAGTCATAGGACAGGGGGCCTTACGGGAGAGACCCAGTACTTC
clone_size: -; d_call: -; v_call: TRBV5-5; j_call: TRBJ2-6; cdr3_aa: CASSGTRSLSSGANVLTF; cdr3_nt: TGTGCCAGCAGCGGGACACGATCCCTGAGCTCTGGGGCCAACGTCCTGACTTTC
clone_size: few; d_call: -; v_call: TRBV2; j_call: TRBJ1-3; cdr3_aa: CASSVGDSGNTIYF; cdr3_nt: TGTGCCAGCAGTGTGGGAGACTCTGGAAACACCATATATTTT
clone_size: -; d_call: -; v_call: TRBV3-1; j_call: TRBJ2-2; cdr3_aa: CASSPRNQKRAGELFF; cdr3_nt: TGTGCCAGCAGCCCAAGGAACCAAAAGAGGGCCGGGGAGCTGTTTTTT
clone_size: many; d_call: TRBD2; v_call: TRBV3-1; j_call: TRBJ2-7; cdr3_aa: CASSQEAGGPYEQYF; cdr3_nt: TGTGCCAGCAGCCAAGAAGCGGGAGGGCCCTACGAGCAGTACTTC
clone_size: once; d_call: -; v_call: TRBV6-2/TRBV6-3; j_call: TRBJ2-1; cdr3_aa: CASSEAGGQREQFF; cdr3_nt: TGTGCCAGCAGTGAAGCCGGGGGGCAGAGAGAGCAGTTCTTC
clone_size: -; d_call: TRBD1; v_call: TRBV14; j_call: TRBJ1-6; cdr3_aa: CASSQDRGLSPLHF; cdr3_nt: TGTGCCAGCAGCCAAGACAGGGGGCTTTCACCCCTCCACTTT
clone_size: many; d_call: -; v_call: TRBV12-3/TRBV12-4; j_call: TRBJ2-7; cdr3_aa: CASIPRGANEQYF; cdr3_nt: TGTGCCAGCATCCCACGGGGGGCCAACGAGCAGTACTTC
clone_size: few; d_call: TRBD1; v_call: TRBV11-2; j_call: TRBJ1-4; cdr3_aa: CASSTGVTNEKLFF; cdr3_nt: TGTGCCAGCAGCACAGGGGTAACTAATGAAAAACTGTTTTTT
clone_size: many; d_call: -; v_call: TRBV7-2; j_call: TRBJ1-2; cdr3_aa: CASSSTGRDYGYTF; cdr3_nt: TGTGCCAGCAGCTCAACTGGGAGAGACTATGGCTACACCTTC
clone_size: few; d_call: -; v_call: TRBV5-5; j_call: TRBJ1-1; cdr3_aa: CASRSEGLGVLGTEAFF; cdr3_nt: TGTGCCAGCAGGTCCGAGGGACTAGGGGTCTTGGGGACTGAAGCTTTCTTT
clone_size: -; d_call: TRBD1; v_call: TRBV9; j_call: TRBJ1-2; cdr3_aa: CASSLGQEGTYGYTF; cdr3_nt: TGTGCCAGCAGCCTCGGACAGGAAGGAACTTATGGCTACACCTTC
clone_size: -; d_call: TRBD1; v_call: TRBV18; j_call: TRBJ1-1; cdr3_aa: CASSIDRDTEAFF; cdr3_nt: TGTGCCAGCTCAATCGACAGGGACACTGAAGCTTTCTTT
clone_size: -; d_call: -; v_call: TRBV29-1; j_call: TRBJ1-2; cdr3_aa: CSVEVQTGGYTF; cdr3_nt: TGCAGCGTTGAAGTACAAACAGGGGGCTACACCTTC
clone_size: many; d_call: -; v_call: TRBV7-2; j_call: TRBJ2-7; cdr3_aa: CASSLGVALLRNEQYF; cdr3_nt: TGTGCCAGCAGCTTAGGGGTAGCGCTCTTGAGGAACGAGCAGTACTTC
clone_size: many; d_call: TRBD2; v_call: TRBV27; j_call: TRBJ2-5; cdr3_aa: CASSWGGGRRETQYF; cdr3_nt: TGTGCCAGCAGTTGGGGGGGTGGCCGTAGGGAGACCCAGTACTTC
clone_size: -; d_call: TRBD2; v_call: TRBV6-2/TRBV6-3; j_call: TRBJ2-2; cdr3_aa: CASIQAPGTSGPQANTGELFF; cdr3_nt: TGTGCCAGCATCCAAGCCCCCGGGACTAGCGGGCCTCAAGCGAACACCGGGGAGCTGTTTTTT
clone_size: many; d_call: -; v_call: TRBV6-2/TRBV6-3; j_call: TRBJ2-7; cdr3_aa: CASSQDWGGIYEQYF; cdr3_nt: TGTGCCAGCAGTCAGGACTGGGGAGGAATATACGAGCAGTACTTC
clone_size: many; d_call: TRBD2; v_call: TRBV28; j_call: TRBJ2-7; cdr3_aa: CASSIAGVGYEQYF; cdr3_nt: TGTGCCAGCAGTATAGCGGGAGTCGGCTACGAGCAGTACTTC
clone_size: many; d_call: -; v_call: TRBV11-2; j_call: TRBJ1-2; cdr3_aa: CASGGSGYGYTF; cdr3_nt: TGTGCCAGCGGGGGGTCTGGCTATGGCTACACCTTC
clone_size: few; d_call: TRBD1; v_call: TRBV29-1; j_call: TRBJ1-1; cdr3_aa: CSVEGDRGNTEAFF; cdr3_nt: TGCAGCGTTGAAGGTGACAGGGGGAACACTGAAGCTTTCTTT
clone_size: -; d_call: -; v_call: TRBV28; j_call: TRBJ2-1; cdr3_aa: CASSFGRTYNEQFF; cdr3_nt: TGTGCCAGCAGTTTCGGGCGGACCTACAATGAGCAGTTCTTC
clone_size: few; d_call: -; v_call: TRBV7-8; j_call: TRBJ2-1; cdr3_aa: CASTTTSHPTYNEQFF; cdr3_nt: TGTGCCAGCACGACTACTAGCCACCCTACCTACAATGAGCAGTTCTTC
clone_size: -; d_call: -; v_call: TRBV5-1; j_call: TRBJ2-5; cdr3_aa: CASRWTDGPGETQYF; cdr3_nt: TGCGCCAGCAGATGGACAGACGGTCCAGGAGAGACCCAGTACTTC
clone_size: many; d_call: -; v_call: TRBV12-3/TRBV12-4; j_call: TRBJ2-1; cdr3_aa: CASSLAADLMHEQFF; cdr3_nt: TGTGCCAGCAGTTTAGCGGCCGATCTCATGCATGAGCAGTTCTTC
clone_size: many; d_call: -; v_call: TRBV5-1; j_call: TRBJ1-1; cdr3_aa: CASSPGQVFMNTEAFF; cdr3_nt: TGCGCCAGCAGCCCCGGGCAGGTCTTTATGAACACTGAAGCTTTCTTT
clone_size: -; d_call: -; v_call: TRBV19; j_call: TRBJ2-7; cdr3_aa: CASSIAGAGVFYEQYF; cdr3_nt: TGTGCCAGTAGTATAGCTGGGGCAGGGGTTTTCTACGAGCAGTACTTC
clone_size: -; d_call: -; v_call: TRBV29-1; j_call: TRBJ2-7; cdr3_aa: CSVEDSYSYEQYF; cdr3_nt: TGCAGCGTTGAAGACAGTTACTCCTACGAGCAGTACTTC